The T cell receptor (beta chain) described here comes from a study of T cells in localized non-small cell lung cancer (dated by TCRdb to about 2020). Background for the entire study: Comparing tumors with uninvolved tumor-adjacent lungs, the study looked at the T cell repertoires of 236 patients with early-stage NSCLC. The cohort was made up of about 240 treatment-naive NSCLC patients whose localized lung tumors had been resected. Of the NSCLC patients, 120 to 150 were male and approximately 99 were female, and the mean age was around 70 years. The full study reports these points: Longer overall survival was associated with higher T cell density in blood, whereas shorter survival was associated with higher clonality in adjacent lung. Because multi-region sequencing of the tumors was not done, intratumor heterogeneity could not be ruled out. Uninvolved tumor-adjacent lung showed the highest T cell clonality, higher than tumor, which suggests more focused antigenic responses in the uninvolved tumor-adjacent lung. A median of roughly 58 of the top 100 tumor clones were detected in paired uninvolved adjacent lung, and around 30 of these tumor clones were also found among the top 100 clones of the paired uninvolved adjacent lung. Because the study design was exploratory, TCR variables were selected using unadjusted p-values without false-discovery rate correction.

At the junction V is shortened by 4 bases and J by 2 bases, with 9 bases in between. Sequences SGHDT (CDR1) and YYEEEE (CDR2) are obtained from the germline V gene. Measured from the cysteine to the phenylalanine, the CDR3 is 13 residues long. The entry retains the CDR3 DNA only, 39 bases that are in frame from base 1. The immunoSEQ Assay was used to sequence TCR beta CDR3 regions from DNA. The study's processing was this. To compute T cell density, TCR beta template counts were normalized to usable DNA, which was estimated by amplifying housekeeping genes. Using the preseqR package, richness was estimated by extrapolating to 120,000 templates for tissue samples and 400,000 templates for PBMC samples. Clonality was defined as one minus Pielou's evenness. To identify tissue-enriched TCRs, differential abundance testing was run on productive amino-acid clonotypes with a minimum total count of 5 and an alpha of 0.1. The Jaccard Index and the Morisita Overlap Index were used to measure repertoire overlap between compartments. TCR beta CDR3s were clustered by GLIPH together with public tetramer-defined viral CDR3s, and at least three viral sequences plus V-gene enrichment were required for viral motifs. TCRdb retrieved this table from immuneACCESS and kept in-frame rearrangements only. Not all clones are present; in checked studies, unresolved V genes account for under half, and no reason is known for the remainder. The V and J calls and clone size come from that table; D and trimming were worked out from the DNA. This sample comprises fewer than 60,000 clones, approximately 80% of them detected only once. Together, the top ten hold 15% to 20% of the sample.

At diagnosis, peripheral blood, uninvolved tumor-adjacent lung and tumor were collected and were preserved as a mix of fresh-frozen and FFPE material. For TCR repertoire profiling, blood samples were analyzed in the form of peripheral blood mononuclear cells. In regard to this clone: No cognate antigen has been identified for it. Base qualities were left out, and no much larger clone turns up one base away.

The sequenced sample was peripheral blood, obtained before any cancer treatment. This clonotype was sampled from a female donor aged 60 or older with stage II squamous cell lung carcinoma. The chain is encoded by TRBV5-6 joined to TRBJ1-1; the D gene lacks a confident call. CDR3 reads: CASSGVGNTEAFF. The DNA sequence is given as TGTGCCAGCAGCGGTGTGGGAAACACTGAAGCTTTCTTT.